This T cell receptor beta chain stems from a study of blood T cell repertoires in COVID-19. Assay: immunoSEQ multiplex PCR; the TCRdb copy retains only in-frame clones and omits some. The sample includes approximately 280,000 clones, roughly 86% of them seen just once. This TCR was recovered from a woman in her late teens or twenties who had recovered from COVID-19. The specimen sequenced was PBMCs or T cells enriched from blood (not recorded which).

CDR3 sequence (DNA): TGTGCCAGCAGCCCATCCGGGACTTCGGCCGATGAGCAGTTCTTC. Its protein product is CASSPSGTSADEQFF. The rearrangement links TRBV28 to TRBJ2-1, with D possibly being TRBD2 (6 bases). Trimming removed 6 bases from V and 8 bases from J, with 20 bases in between. Per the germline V gene, CDR1 is MDHEN and CDR2 is SYDVKM. This CDR3 contains 15 residues.